The source of this TCR beta chain is a study of shared clonotypes between healthy human individuals. The overall study: The cohort comprised a couple of women and a few men. Their ages spanned 18 to 49 years. Study-wide findings and caveats: Around 5% of naive CD4 clonotypes were common to a handful of donors. The four-donor shared clonotypes exceeded non-shared clonotypes in generation probability, with non-shared ones scoring lower.

Trimming shortened V by 4 bases and J by 5 bases, and 11 bases separated the two germline ends. CDR3 size: 13 residues. Germline loops: CDR1 MGHRA, CDR2 YSYEKL. About this clone itself: The antigen is unknown.

Libraries were prepared by immunoSEQ multiplex PCR; TCRdb keeps only in-frame clonotypes and omits some of them. The data hold roughly 530,000 clones, with almost 97% observed a single time. This sequence was found in a woman under 40 in good health. This chain joins TRBV4-1 and TRBJ2-5; D may be TRBD2 (6 bases). The specimen was naive CD4+ T cells sorted from blood. The subset denotes: CD45RA+ positively selected. The CDR3 coding sequence is TGCGCCAGCAGCCCGGGGGTTCTGGAGACCCAGTACTTC. This gives the protein CASSPGVLETQYF.